This is a list of T cell receptor beta chains from one sample in a study of CD8 T cells in Susac syndrome. TCRdb re-called the immunoSEQ multiplex PCR reads through MiXCR, storing one row per CDR3 protein. This table has 250,000 to 300,000 distinct CDR3 sequences, approximately 91% appearing once. Sequences were obtained from CD8+ T cells from PBMCs. These receptors all come from a human donor with multiple sclerosis. Each CDR3 is given with its conserved first and last residue. A D gene is named only where the DNA matches it firmly. Clone size, where shown, is once, few, many, or a class for clones that have expanded.

cdr3_nt,cdr3_aa,j_call,v_call,clone_size,d_call
TGTGCCATCAGTGAGACAGGCTACGAGCAGTACTTC,CAISETGYEQYF,TRBJ2-7,TRBV10-3,NA,NA
TGTGCCAGCAGTTACGGGGATTCCGGGGAGCTGTTTTTT,CASSYGDSGELFF,TRBJ2-2,TRBV6-6,few,NA
TGCGCCAGCAGTCCGATACCGCCCAGGTGGGGGCCCCAGCATTTT,CASSPIPPRWGPQHF,TRBJ1-5,TRBV4-3,NA,NA
TGTGCCAGCAGTTTCAGGGGGGTGATCTCCTACGAGCAGTACTTC,CASSFRGVISYEQYF,TRBJ2-7,TRBV28,NA,NA
TGTGCCAGCAGCTTGACAGATACCTACGAGCAGTACTTC,CASSLTDTYEQYF,TRBJ2-7,TRBV5-8,NA,NA
TGTGCCAGCAGGGCTCTAGGACTAGCCTCCAGTGAGCAGTTCTTC,CASRALGLASSEQFF,TRBJ2-1,TRBV2,NA,TRBD2
TGCAGTGCTAGAAAACTCGGGGCAGAACAAGAGACCCAGTACTTC,CSARKLGAEQETQYF,TRBJ2-5,TRBV20-1,NA,NA
TGTGCCAGCAGGGACAGGGCAAGTTACGAGCAGTACTTC,CASRDRASYEQYF,TRBJ2-7,TRBV28,NA,TRBD1
TGTGCCAGCAGTTCCCGGGACAGGGTGAGAGAAAAACTGTTTTTT,CASSSRDRVREKLFF,TRBJ1-4,TRBV7-2,NA,TRBD1
TGTGCCAGCAGTTTACGGTGGGTGGGACTAGCGCACAATGAGCAGTTCTTC,CASSLRWVGLAHNEQFF,TRBJ2-1,TRBV28,NA,TRBD2
TGTGCCAGTAGTGCCTGGACTAGCGGGAGGGCCTCGTACGAGCAGTACTTC,CASSAWTSGRASYEQYF,TRBJ2-7,TRBV19,NA,TRBD2
TGTGCCAGCAGCTTAGTAAACACCGGGGAGCTGTTTTTT,CASSLVNTGELFF,TRBJ2-2,TRBV27,few,NA
TGTGCCACCAGCAGCGCCGGGGGTAGCCCTGAAGCTTTCTTT,CATSSAGGSPEAFF,TRBJ1-1,TRBV15,NA,NA
TGTGCCAGCAGTGAGCGGGCAGGAACGAGTGAGCAGTACTTC,CASSERAGTSEQYF,TRBJ2-7,TRBV6-1,NA,NA
TGTGCCAGCAGCTTCAGAGGTTCCTCTTCAGGCGAGCAGTACTTC,CASSFRGSSSGEQYF,TRBJ2-7,TRBV7-8,NA,NA
TGTGCCAGCAGCCAAGGTTGGGGGACAGGGGGTTATCTCCAGGAAGCTTTCTTT,CASSQGWGTGGYLQEAFF,TRBJ1-1,TRBV3-1,NA,TRBD1
TGTGCCAGCAGTGAGGAATTCGATTCCTACAATGAGCAGTTCTTC,CASSEEFDSYNEQFF,TRBJ2-1,TRBV2,NA,NA
TGTGCCAGCAGCAAAGTCGGTGGGAGGGAACATAATGAAAAACTGTTTTTT,CASSKVGGREHNEKLFF,TRBJ1-4,TRBV21-1,NA,NA
TGCGCCAGCTGCGCTGAAGCGTCAGGGTACAATGAGCAGTTCTTC,CASCAEASGYNEQFF,TRBJ2-1,TRBV4-1,NA,NA
TGTGCCAGCAGCCAATCCGAGGGAGGCCGTCAGCCCCAGCATTTT,CASSQSEGGRQPQHF,TRBJ1-5,TRBV16,NA,NA
TGTGCCATCAGTCGCTCCGGTGAACCAGATACGCAGTATTTT,CAISRSGEPDTQYF,TRBJ2-3,TRBV10-3,NA,NA
TGTGCCAGCAGTAATCCGACAGGGGGAGAGCAGTACTTC,CASSNPTGGEQYF,TRBJ2-7,TRBV6-5,NA,TRBD1
TGTGCCAGCAGCCCCGGGGGAGTTGAAGCTTTCTTT,CASSPGGVEAFF,TRBJ1-1,TRBV9,NA,NA
TGTGCCACCAGCTTGACATCTAGCGGGGGGGCCTACGTCGTCTCCGGGGAGCTGTTTTTT,CATSLTSSGGAYVVSGELFF,TRBJ2-2,TRBV15,NA,TRBD2
TGTGCCTGGATCCAGGGAGGTAACACCGGGGAGCTGTTTTTT,CAWIQGGNTGELFF,TRBJ2-2,TRBV30,NA,NA
TGTGCCAGTAGTATAGCTACAAGGGGACTTAAAAACGGGGAGCAGTACTTC,CASSIATRGLKNGEQYF,TRBJ2-7,TRBV19,NA,NA
TGCAGTGCTAGAGATCCGGGGAGCTCCTACAATGAGCAGTTCTTC,CSARDPGSSYNEQFF,TRBJ2-1,TRBV20-1,NA,NA
TGTGCCAGCAGCTTTACAGCTCAAGAGACCCAGTACTTC,CASSFTAQETQYF,TRBJ2-5,TRBV7-2,NA,NA
TGTGCCACCATGGGAGGAGATAGCAATCAGCCCCAGCATTTT,CATMGGDSNQPQHF,TRBJ1-5,TRBV15,NA,NA
TGCAGTGCTAGAGCTGGAACTAGCGGGAGCTCCGAGCAGTACTTC,CSARAGTSGSSEQYF,TRBJ2-7,TRBV20-1,NA,TRBD2
TGCAGTGCTAGAGATTTCTTTAGCGGGAGGTATCTCGAGCAGTACTTC,CSARDFFSGRYLEQYF,TRBJ2-7,TRBV20-1,NA,TRBD2
TGTGCCAGCAGCTCCCGACAGGGACCCTACAATGAGCAGTTCTTC,CASSSRQGPYNEQFF,TRBJ2-1,TRBV7-9,NA,TRBD1
TGCAGTGCGCCGCAGGGCCTTTTGCCCTACGAGCAGTACTTC,CSAPQGLLPYEQYF,TRBJ2-7,TRBV20-1,NA,NA
TGTGCCAGCGGAAGACAGGGTATGACTGGCTACACCTTC,CASGRQGMTGYTF,TRBJ1-2,TRBV27,NA,TRBD1
TGTGCCAGTCTCACAGGGGGCGCAGATGGCTACACCTTC,CASLTGGADGYTF,TRBJ1-2,TRBV19,NA,TRBD1
TGTGCCTGGAGAGGACAGGGGAACTATGGCTACACCTTC,CAWRGQGNYGYTF,TRBJ1-2,TRBV30,NA,TRBD1
TGTGCCAGCAGTTACCCAGGAGATACGCAGTATTTT,CASSYPGDTQYF,TRBJ2-3,TRBV6-2/TRBV6-3,NA,NA
TGTGCCAGCAGCCAAGATCTTAACCCGGGGGGTAACCCAGATACGCAGTATTTT,CASSQDLNPGGNPDTQYF,TRBJ2-3,TRBV3-1,NA,TRBD2
TGTGCCAGCAGCTTGGGGGAAGCTAGCACAGATACGCAGTATTTT,CASSLGEASTDTQYF,TRBJ2-3,TRBV7-9,NA,NA
TGTGCCAGCTCACCATATGGACAGGAACAAGAGACCCAGTACTTC,CASSPYGQEQETQYF,TRBJ2-5,TRBV18,NA,TRBD1
TGTGCCAGCAGTTACCGGACAGCGGACTACGAGCAGTACTTC,CASSYRTADYEQYF,TRBJ2-7,TRBV28,NA,NA
TGTGCCAGCAGCAACCTGGGGGCTGAAGCTTTCTTT,CASSNLGAEAFF,TRBJ1-1,TRBV7-2,NA,NA
TGTGCCAGCACCACCCTTGGGACAGGGGGCTTGGATACGCAGTATTTT,CASTTLGTGGLDTQYF,TRBJ2-3,TRBV5-4,NA,TRBD1
TGCAGTGCAAGGTCGGGAGTCACAGATACGCAGTATTTT,CSARSGVTDTQYF,TRBJ2-3,TRBV20-1,NA,NA
TGTGCCAGCAACCTTAGAGGGGGGGAGCAGTACTTC,CASNLRGGEQYF,TRBJ2-7,TRBV7-8,NA,NA
TGTGCCAGCAGCGCAGGGGGACTAGCGGGGTACAATGAGCAGTTCTTC,CASSAGGLAGYNEQFF,TRBJ2-1,TRBV7-3,NA,TRBD2
TGTGCCAGCAGCCCGGGACTAGCGAACCAAGAGACCCAGTACTTC,CASSPGLANQETQYF,TRBJ2-5,TRBV7-9,NA,TRBD2
TGTGCCAGCAGCCACATCCCGAGGACTAGGGGGGACAATGAGCAGTTCTTC,CASSHIPRTRGDNEQFF,TRBJ2-1,TRBV4-2,NA,NA
TGTGCCAGCAGTGACACTAGCGGGAGGCCCCGGACCCAGTACTTC,CASSDTSGRPRTQYF,TRBJ2-5,TRBV6-4,NA,TRBD2